This T cell receptor beta chain is from a study of shared clonotypes between healthy human individuals (dated by TCRdb to the early 2020s). With respect to the entire study: A couple of women and a few men aged 18 to 49 years were included in the cohort. For each donor, CD4 naive and CD4 memory were each run on three plates, CD8 naive on two plates, and CD8 memory on one plate. To estimate repertoire size and how much clonotypes are shared between individuals, the study performed deep sequencing of blood TCR repertoires from 4 to 6 healthy adults. To increase sequencing depth and limit assay-specific biases, TCR repertoire library preparation and sequencing were carried out by different laboratories using diverse techniques. Leukapheresis yielded between about 0.85 and 9.5 billion PBMCs per donor.

Using the deep immunoSEQ assay, multiplex PCR amplified TCR CDR3 regions from genomic DNA. Genomic DNA extracted from each cell subset was distributed evenly over all wells of several immunoSEQ 96-well plates, and each plate served as one replicate. For sorted subsets, 200 to 250 ng of genomic DNA, equivalent to some 33,000 T cell genomes, went into each replicate PCR. Purified libraries were measured with a Qubit 3.0 fluorometer, size-checked on a Bioanalyzer 2100, and measured again with the KAPA Library Quantification kit. Every immunoSEQ 96-well plate was sequenced on a dedicated single-read 150-cycle Illumina NextSeq 550 flow cell. Per the source publication's procedure: The immunoSEQ output contained only junctional sequences without quality scores, so filtering could not match that applied to full-length reads. Sequences were annotated with PyIR, a Python wrapper for IgBLAST v1.9, and V/J genes and CDR3 were assigned using IMGT germline references. Reads were removed for weak V/J assignments (E-value above 1e-6), missing CDR3, stop codons, out-of-frame junctions, or ambiguous translated residues. V3J clonotypes were defined by identical inferred V gene, J gene, and CDR3 amino acid sequence. Percentage overlap between repertoires was computed as shared unique clonotypes divided by the size of the smaller repertoire. RTK rarefaction, the Chao1 estimator, and Recon v2.1 estimates of unobserved clonotypes were used to assess repertoire richness. For all TCRbeta clonotypes obtained by the gDNA method from a few donors, generation probabilities were computed with OLGA. TCRdb took over this immuneACCESS table, retaining in-frame rearrangements with V and J assigned. Such tables are incomplete; in checked studies, under half of the missing clones stem from an unresolved V gene, and the remainder is unexplained. D and trimming were read from the DNA, whereas the V and J calls and clone size are those reported in that table. Across this sample there are nearly 2 million clones, with approximately 95% seen only once. The ten largest clones represent less than 1.5% of the sample.

What the work shows at the level of the full study, not this receptor alone: Pairwise subsampling indicated that sequencing depth was expected to affect the degree of clonotype sharing among donors. Only blood was sampled, and tissue TCR repertoires likely differ from those in blood. Compared with non-shared clonotypes, clonotypes shared by all four sorted-subset donors had higher generation probabilities. Naive subsets generally had larger estimated clonotype richness than memory subsets. Because the study included only a small number of donors, the genetic and exposure-history diversity represented was limited. Incomplete sequencing was indicated by rarefaction of sorted-subset datasets, despite the large sequencing depth. About 5% of naive CD4, 3.5% of naive CD8, around 2.3% of memory CD4, and approximately 0.39% of memory CD8 clonotypes were shared across a few donors.

CD8 naive samples were obtained by positive selection for CCR7 among CD45RO-negative cells, yielding a CD45RA+CCR7+ population from which TemRA cells were excluded. Donors were healthy HIV-negative adults with no recently reported acute infections or vaccinations. Every donor was a Caucasian adult living in Nashville, Tennessee, USA. After blood collection by leukapheresis, PBMCs were isolated using Ficoll-Histopaque density gradient centrifugation and then cryopreserved in the vapor phase of liquid nitrogen. Analytical flow cytometry was used to check the purity and quantity of each magnetically sorted T cell population. Genomic DNA was isolated from each sorted fraction and quantified by UV absorbance on a Nanodrop 2000c. Remarks on this clone: Its antigen has not been determined. Base qualities are not at hand, and no much larger clone is one base apart.

CDR1 is given as SQVTM and CDR2 as ANQGSEA, both from the germline V gene. The CDR3 numbers 14 residues from cysteine through phenylalanine. The DNA shown is the 42-base CDR3, in frame from base 1. A distance of 18 bases separates the germline ends of V and J, which lose 4 bases and 6 bases respectively. The specimen was naive CD8+ T cells sorted from blood. The intended sense of this specimen's cell subset or site label: CD45RA+CCR7+. The source is a man younger than 30 in good health. Here the chain combines TRBV29-1 and TRBJ1-2, with an unclear D gene assignment. The DNA sequence follows: TGCAGCGTTGGCGGAGGATGGATCGATGATGGCTACACCTTC. This encodes CSVGGGWIDDGYTF.